The sequence of this T cell receptor (beta chain) was determined in a study of blood T cell repertoires in COVID-19. The germline CDR1 and CDR2 sequences are SGHRS and YFSETQ. The V gene end was trimmed by 1 base and the J gene end by 3 bases; junction bases not matched to a gene: 4. The length of the CDR3 is 16 residues. Measured with immunoSEQ multiplex PCR; TCRdb has only the in-frame clones, and not every one. The table shows hundreds of thousands of clones, with 80% to 90% occurring only once. The chain is built from TRBV5-1 and TRBJ2-1; TRBD2 matches 10 bases. The clonotype was recovered from a middle-aged man who had been exposed to COVID-19. The sample comprised PBMCs or T cells enriched from blood (not recorded which). The CDR3 loop reads CASSLYTSGDYNEQFF. The CDR3 region has the DNA TGCGCCAGCAGCTTGTATACTAGCGGGGACTACAATGAGCAGTTCTTC.